Listed below are T cell receptor beta chains from one sample, sequenced in a study of T cells in Graves' hyperthyroidism and ophthalmopathy. In TCRdb, the multiplex PCR reads were re-called with MiXCR into one record per CDR3 protein. Found here are hundreds of thousands of distinct CDR3 sequences, around 38% of them singletons; the top ten hold 7% to 10%. The sequencing sample was made of blood. All receptors come from a man younger than 35 with Graves' hyperthyroidism. CDR3s include the opening cysteine and the closing phenylalanine or tryptophan. The order of the fields is D gene, clone size, V gene, J gene, CDR3 protein, CDR3 DNA. D genes are given only for firm matches. Only part of the rows carry a size: once, few, many, or a class if the clone is expanded.

d_gene: TRBD2
abundance: NA
v_gene: TRBV7-6
j_gene: TRBJ2-7
CDR3aa: CASSLAGLAGGAGVHEQYF
CDR3nt: TGTGCCAGCAGCTTAGCCGGACTAGCGGGCGGGGCCGGAGTCCACGAGCAGTACTTC

d_gene: NA
abundance: few
v_gene: TRBV12-3/TRBV12-4
j_gene: TRBJ1-2
CDR3aa: CASSARDKYGYTF
CDR3nt: TGTGCCAGCTCTGCGAGGGACAAATATGGCTACACCTTC

d_gene: NA
abundance: NA
v_gene: TRBV5-1
j_gene: TRBJ1-5
CDR3aa: CASSFSPSTVQPQHF
CDR3nt: TGCGCCAGCAGCTTCTCCCCCAGTACGGTCCAGCCCCAGCATTTT

d_gene: NA
abundance: NA
v_gene: TRBV29-1
j_gene: TRBJ1-4
CDR3aa: CSVEWEDEKLFF
CDR3nt: TGCAGCGTTGAGTGGGAGGATGAAAAACTGTTTTTT

d_gene: TRBD2
abundance: NA
v_gene: TRBV5-1
j_gene: TRBJ2-7
CDR3aa: CASSLAGGPMHYEQYF
CDR3nt: TGCGCCAGCAGTCTGGCGGGAGGGCCTATGCACTACGAGCAGTACTTC

d_gene: TRBD1
abundance: NA
v_gene: TRBV12-3/TRBV12-4
j_gene: TRBJ1-2
CDR3aa: CASSLGTGGVYGYTF
CDR3nt: TGTGCCAGCAGCCTCGGGACAGGGGGCGTCTATGGCTACACCTTC

d_gene: NA
abundance: many
v_gene: TRBV20-1
j_gene: TRBJ1-1
CDR3aa: CSAMGRLNTEAFF
CDR3nt: TGCAGTGCAATGGGGCGGCTGAACACTGAAGCTTTCTTT

d_gene: TRBD2
abundance: few
v_gene: TRBV20-1
j_gene: TRBJ2-7
CDR3aa: CSARGREPYEQYF
CDR3nt: TGCAGTGCTAGGGGGCGGGAGCCCTACGAGCAGTACTTC

d_gene: TRBD1
abundance: NA
v_gene: TRBV7-9
j_gene: TRBJ1-2
CDR3aa: CASSPSGDRSGGYTF
CDR3nt: TGTGCCAGCAGCCCTAGCGGGGACAGGTCCGGTGGCTACACCTTC

d_gene: NA
abundance: NA
v_gene: TRBV13
j_gene: TRBJ2-7
CDR3aa: CASSPGQRVSNYEQYF
CDR3nt: TGTGCCAGCAGCCCCGGACAGAGAGTTTCGAACTACGAGCAGTACTTC

d_gene: NA
abundance: few
v_gene: TRBV9
j_gene: TRBJ2-7
CDR3aa: CASSPRPGSYEQYF
CDR3nt: TGTGCCAGCAGCCCGAGGCCAGGGTCGTACGAGCAGTACTTC

d_gene: TRBD2
abundance: NA
v_gene: TRBV11-2
j_gene: TRBJ2-7
CDR3aa: CASSFGAGAYEQYF
CDR3nt: TGTGCCAGCAGCTTTGGAGCGGGAGCCTACGAGCAGTACTTC

d_gene: TRBD1
abundance: NA
v_gene: TRBV10-3
j_gene: TRBJ1-6
CDR3aa: CASSQGARSSYNSPLHF
CDR3nt: TGTGCCAGCAGTCAGGGGGCTCGAAGCTCCTATAATTCACCCCTCCACTTT

d_gene: TRBD2
abundance: once
v_gene: TRBV19
j_gene: TRBJ2-5
CDR3aa: CATTSSGGAQETQYF
CDR3nt: TGTGCCACCACATCTAGCGGGGGGGCACAAGAGACCCAGTACTTC

d_gene: NA
abundance: few
v_gene: TRBV20-1
j_gene: TRBJ2-5
CDR3aa: CSARDSGLQTQYF
CDR3nt: TGCAGTGCTAGAGATTCGGGTTTGCAGACCCAGTACTTC

d_gene: NA
abundance: NA
v_gene: TRBV7-2
j_gene: TRBJ2-6
CDR3aa: CASSFDERVGPSGANVLTF
CDR3nt: TGTGCCAGCAGCTTCGATGAAAGGGTAGGGCCCTCTGGGGCCAACGTCCTGACTTTC